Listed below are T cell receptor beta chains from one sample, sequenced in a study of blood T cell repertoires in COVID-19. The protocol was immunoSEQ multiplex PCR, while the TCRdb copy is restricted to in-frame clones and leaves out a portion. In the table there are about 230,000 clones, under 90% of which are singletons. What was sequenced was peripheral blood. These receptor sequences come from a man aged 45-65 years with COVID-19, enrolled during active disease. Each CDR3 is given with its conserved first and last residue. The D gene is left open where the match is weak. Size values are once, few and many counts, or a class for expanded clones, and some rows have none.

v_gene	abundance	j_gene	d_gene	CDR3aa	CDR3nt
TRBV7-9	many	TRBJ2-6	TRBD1	CASSPLPRTGDGANVLTF	TGTGCCAGCAGCCCCTTGCCTAGGACAGGGGACGGGGCCAACGTCCTGACTTTC
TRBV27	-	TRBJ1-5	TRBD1	CASSLRSGLQGAGNQPQHF	TGTGCCAGCAGTTTAAGGTCGGGATTACAGGGGGCCGGCAATCAGCCCCAGCATTTT
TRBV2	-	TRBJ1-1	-	CASSGGEIAEAFF	TGTGCCAGCAGTGGCGGGGAAATCGCTGAAGCTTTCTTT
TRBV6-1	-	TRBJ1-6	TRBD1	CASSEYSTGSNSPLHF	TGTGCCAGCAGTGAATACTCGACAGGGAGTAATTCACCCCTCCACTTT
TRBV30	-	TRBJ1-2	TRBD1	CAWSVQGGKDGYTF	TGTGCCTGGAGTGTACAGGGGGGCAAGGATGGCTACACCTTC
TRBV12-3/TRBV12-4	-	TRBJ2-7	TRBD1	CASSLTGFDEQYF	TGTGCCAGCAGTTTGACAGGGTTCGACGAGCAGTACTTC
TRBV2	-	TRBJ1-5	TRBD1	CASSGQGIGQPQHF	TGTGCCAGCAGTGGACAGGGAATTGGTCAGCCCCAGCATTTT
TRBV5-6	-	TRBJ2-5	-	CASSLTGIFGETQYF	TGTGCCAGCAGCTTGACAGGGATCTTCGGGGAGACCCAGTACTTC
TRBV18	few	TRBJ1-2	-	CASSPQPGGAHGYTF	TGTGCCAGCTCACCTCAGCCGGGGGGGGCGCATGGCTACACCTTC
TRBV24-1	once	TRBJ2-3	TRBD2	CATSEKGLAGGLTDTQYF	TGTGCCACCAGTGAAAAAGGACTAGCGGGGGGACTCACAGATACGCAGTATTTT
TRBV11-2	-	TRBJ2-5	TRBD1	CASSLVGTDQETQYF	TGTGCCAGCAGCTTAGTAGGGACAGACCAAGAGACCCAGTACTTC
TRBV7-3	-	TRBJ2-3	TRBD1	CASSPRGTGGSDTQYF	TGTGCCAGCAGCCCTCGAGGGACAGGGGGTTCAGATACGCAGTATTTT
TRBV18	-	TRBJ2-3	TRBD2	CASSPAGLAGTSTDTQYF	TGTGCCAGCTCACCAGCCGGACTAGCGGGGACTAGCACAGATACGCAGTATTTT
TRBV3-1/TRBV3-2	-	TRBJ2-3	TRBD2	CASSGQTSGKSTDTQYF	TGTGCCAGCAGCGGGCAGACTAGCGGGAAATCCACAGATACGCAGTATTTT
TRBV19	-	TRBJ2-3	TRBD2	CASSSRLAEGTDTQYF	TGTGCCAGTAGTTCCCGACTAGCGGAGGGGACAGATACGCAGTATTTT
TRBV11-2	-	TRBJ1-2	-	CASSLAHRNYGYTF	TGTGCCAGCAGCTTAGCCCACAGGAACTATGGCTACACCTTC
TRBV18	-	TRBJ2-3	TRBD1	CASSPKGTEFYTQYF	TGTGCCAGCTCACCAAAGGGGACAGAATTTTATACGCAGTATTTT
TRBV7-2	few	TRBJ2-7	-	CASSFFQGSYEQYF	TGTGCCAGCAGCTTTTTCCAGGGGTCCTACGAGCAGTACTTC
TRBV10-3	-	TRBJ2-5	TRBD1	CAISARQGAETQYF	TGTGCCATCAGTGCCAGACAGGGGGCGGAGACCCAGTACTTC
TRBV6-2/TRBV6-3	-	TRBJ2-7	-	CASSPAGPSSYEQYF	TGTGCCAGCAGTCCCGCGGGACCTTCATCCTACGAGCAGTACTTC
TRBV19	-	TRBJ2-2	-	CASMAKTGVGTGELFF	TGTGCCAGTATGGCCAAAACGGGGGTTGGAACCGGGGAGCTGTTTTTT
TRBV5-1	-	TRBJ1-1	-	CASSRDGTGKYTEAFF	TGCGCCAGCAGCCGGGACGGTACAGGGAAGTACACTGAAGCTTTCTTT
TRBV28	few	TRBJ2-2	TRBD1	CASSSRDRGLGELFF	TGTGCCAGCAGCTCCCGGGACAGGGGGCTGGGGGAGCTGTTTTTT
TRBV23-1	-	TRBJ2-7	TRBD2	CASSQSWLAGGPGQYF	TGCGCCAGCAGTCAATCCTGGCTAGCGGGAGGGCCGGGTCAGTACTTC
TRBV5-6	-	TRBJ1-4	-	CASSQLYRTATNEKLFF	TGTGCCAGCAGCCAGCTTTACAGGACAGCAACTAATGAAAAACTGTTTTTT
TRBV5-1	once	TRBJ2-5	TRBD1	CASSLSRGLGETQYF	TGCGCCAGCAGCTTGTCCAGGGGGCTTGGAGAGACCCAGTACTTC
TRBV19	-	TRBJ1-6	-	CASSIWGQTNSPLHF	TGTGCCAGTAGCATCTGGGGGCAGACCAATTCACCCCTCCACTTT
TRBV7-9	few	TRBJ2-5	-	CASSPPLRGPRSRETQYF	TGTGCCAGCAGCCCACCTTTGCGGGGCCCAAGGTCCCGGGAGACCCAGTACTTC
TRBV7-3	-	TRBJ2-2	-	CASSSRGGGSGELFF	TGTGCCAGCAGCTCCCGGGGAGGGGGAAGCGGGGAGCTGTTTTTT
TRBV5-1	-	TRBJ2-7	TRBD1	CASSDVTGSAEQYF	TGCGCCAGCAGCGATGTGACAGGGTCGGCCGAGCAGTACTTC
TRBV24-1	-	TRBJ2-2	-	CATSDPQADRFELFF	TGTGCCACCAGTGATCCACAGGCGGATCGGTTCGAGCTGTTTTTT
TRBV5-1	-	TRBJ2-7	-	CASSFGSPRSYEQYF	TGCGCCAGCAGCTTTGGTAGTCCTAGATCCTACGAGCAGTACTTC
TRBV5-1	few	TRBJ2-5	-	CASRGPRDYQETQYF	TGCGCCAGCAGGGGGCCCCGGGACTACCAAGAGACCCAGTACTTC
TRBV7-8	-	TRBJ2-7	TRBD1	CASSSRQGALTEQYF	TGTGCCAGCAGCTCCAGACAGGGGGCGCTTACCGAGCAGTACTTC
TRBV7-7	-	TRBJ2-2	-	CASSLYPGTNTGELFF	TGTGCTAGCAGCTTATACCCGGGAACGAACACCGGGGAGCTGTTTTTT
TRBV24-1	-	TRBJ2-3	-	CATSAGISSTDTQYF	TGTGCCACCAGTGCAGGCATTTCTAGCACAGATACGCAGTATTTT
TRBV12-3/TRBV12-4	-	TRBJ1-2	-	CASRQGDYGYTF	TGTGCCAGCAGACAGGGCGATTATGGCTACACCTTC
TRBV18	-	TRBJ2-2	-	CASSPGLRFGELFF	TGTGCCAGCTCACCAGGGTTGCGGTTCGGGGAGCTGTTTTTT
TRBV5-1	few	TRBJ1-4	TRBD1	CASSLAPDRIYEKLFF	TGCGCCAGCAGCTTGGCTCCGGACAGGATTTATGAAAAACTGTTTTTT
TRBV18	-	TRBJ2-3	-	CASSPPTRILTDTQYF	TGTGCCAGCTCACCACCGACGCGGATCCTCACAGATACGCAGTATTTT
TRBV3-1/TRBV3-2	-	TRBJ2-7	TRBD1	CASSSGTVSYEQYF	TGTGCCAGCAGTTCCGGGACAGTCTCCTACGAGCAGTACTTC
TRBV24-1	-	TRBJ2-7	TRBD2	CATSETAPTSGRSSYEQYF	TGTGCCACCAGTGAAACCGCGCCGACTAGCGGGCGGAGCTCCTACGAGCAGTACTTC
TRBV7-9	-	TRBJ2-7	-	CASSFRQDYEQYF	TGTGCCAGCAGCTTTCGTCAGGACTACGAGCAGTACTTC
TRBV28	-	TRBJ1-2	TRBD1	CASSSGQGAVGYGYTF	TGTGCCAGCAGTTCGGGACAGGGGGCCGTCGGGTATGGCTACACCTTC
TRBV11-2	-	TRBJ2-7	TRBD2	CASRLLAGVGYEQYF	TGTGCCAGCAGACTACTAGCGGGAGTTGGGTACGAGCAGTACTTC
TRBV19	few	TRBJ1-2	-	CASNLGGANYGYTF	TGTGCCAGCAACCTGGGGGGGGCTAACTATGGCTACACCTTC
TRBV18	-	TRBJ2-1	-	CASSPTDASSYNEQFF	TGTGCCAGCTCTCCAACCGATGCTAGTTCCTACAATGAGCAGTTCTTC
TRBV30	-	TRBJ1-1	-	CAWSVAGLESTEAFF	TGTGCCTGGAGTGTTGCAGGTTTAGAGTCAACTGAAGCTTTCTTT
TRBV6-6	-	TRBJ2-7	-	CASRDGDISYEQYF	TGTGCCAGCAGAGACGGGGACATCTCCTACGAGCAGTACTTC
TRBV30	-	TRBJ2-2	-	CAWSETSRSKTGELFF	TGTGCCTGGAGTGAGACTAGTCGGAGCAAGACCGGGGAGCTGTTTTTT
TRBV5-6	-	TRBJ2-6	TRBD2	CASTPGGFSGANVLTF	TGTGCCAGCACCCCCGGGGGGTTCTCTGGGGCCAACGTCCTGACTTTC
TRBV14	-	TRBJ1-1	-	CASSQVRGNTEAFF	TGTGCCAGCAGCCAAGTCCGGGGTAACACTGAAGCTTTCTTT
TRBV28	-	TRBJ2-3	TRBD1	CASSKGTGTDTQYF	TGTGCCAGCAGTAAAGGGACAGGCACAGATACGCAGTATTTT
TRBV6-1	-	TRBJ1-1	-	CASSENRNTEAFF	TGTGCCAGCAGTGAAAACAGAAACACTGAAGCTTTCTTT
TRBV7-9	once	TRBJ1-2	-	CASSLLSAVPGYTF	TGTGCCAGCAGCTTACTGTCCGCGGTTCCGGGCTACACCTTC
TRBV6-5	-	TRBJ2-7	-	CASSYSRWGDYEQYF	TGTGCCAGCAGTTACTCGCGTTGGGGGGACTACGAGCAGTACTTC